The 26 T cell receptor beta chains listed next were all sequenced from one sample in a study of blood T cell repertoires in COVID-19. Sequencing used immunoSEQ multiplex PCR; TCRdb keeps in-frame clones, though not all of them. Altogether about 310,000 clones are present, 85% to 90% being singletons, with the ten largest covering 3.5% to 4.5%. What was sequenced was PBMCs or T cells enriched from blood (not recorded which). These receptors all stem from a woman between 18 and 29 years old with acute COVID-19.

The chain is built from TRBV28 and TRBJ1-1; unclear D gene. This CDR3 spans 13 amino acids. Trimming stripped 10 bases from V and 1 base from J, with 13 bases between. Germline CDR1 and CDR2: MDHEN and SYDVKM. This chain's CDR3 is CATAQATNTEAFF. CDR3 coding DNA: TGTGCCACCGCTCAGGCGACGAACACTGAAGCTTTCTTT.

This clone occurred a few times. This sequence joins TRBV18 and TRBJ2-1; 8 bases are shared with TRBD1. The CDR3 contains 15 residues. The V segment lost 3 bases and the J segment 2 bases; nucleotides outside the gene matches: 3. The germline V gene encodes CDR1 KGHSH and CDR2 LQKENI. The CDR3 loop is CASSPGTGAYNEQFF. The CDR3 DNA reads TGTGCCAGCTCACCCGGGACAGGTGCCTACAATGAGCAGTTCTTC. Variable domain in full (rest from reference TRBV18 and TRBJ2-1): NAGVMQNPRHLVRRRGQEARLRCSPMKGHSHVYWYRQLPEEGLKFMVYLQKENIIDESGMPKERFSAEFPKEGPSILRIQQVVRGDSAAYFCASSPGTGAYNEQFFGPGTRLTVL.

This rearrangement joins TRBV29-1 to TRBJ1-2, with 7 bases that match TRBD1. The V segment lost 7 bases and the J segment 3 bases; nucleotides outside the gene matches: 11. The CDR3 has 14 residues. CDR1 is SQVTM, CDR2 ANQGSEA, per germline. As DNA, the CDR3 is TGCAGCGCCGCTTCGCAGGGGACAGACTATGGCTACACCTTC. Residues: CSAASQGTDYGYTF.

V is TRBV7-2 and J is TRBJ2-3; 11 bases map to TRBD2. CDR1 is SGHTA, CDR2 FQGNSA, per germline. The ends lost 5 bases at V and 5 bases at J; junction bases unmatched: 6. The CDR3 extends over 15 amino acids. The CDR3 DNA sequence: TGTGCCAGCAGCAGTCTAGCGGGAGGAGGAGATACGCAGTATTTT. As protein: CASSSLAGGGDTQYF.

This clone was seen a single time. The chain couples TRBV24-1 to TRBJ2-1; 7 nucleotides align to TRBD2. V was clipped by 3 bases and J by 8 bases; unmatched bases: 9. In germline, CDR1 is KGHDR, CDR2 SFDVKD. The CDR3 is 15 amino acids. CDR3 sequence reads: CATSDRTRPLDEQFF. The DNA of the CDR3 is TGTGCCACCAGTGATCGGACTAGGCCCCTCGATGAGCAGTTCTTC.

A single count supports this clone. The CDR3: CASSTQGALNEKLFF. In nucleotides, the CDR3 is TGTGCCAGCAGCACTCAGGGGGCGTTAAATGAAAAACTGTTTTTT. The chain employs TRBV9 and TRBJ1-4, with 8 bases lining up with TRBD1. The ends lost 4 bases at V and 5 bases at J; junction bases unmatched: 7. This CDR3 has 15 amino acids. Germline V gene lookup returns CDR1 SGDLS and CDR2 YYNGEE.

This clone was seen a few times. The CDR3 loop is CASSAGGFSGNTIYF. DNA of the CDR3: TGCGCCAGCAGCGCGGGCGGGTTCTCTGGAAACACCATATATTTT. The chain employs TRBV5-1 and TRBJ1-3; D uncertain. The CDR3 has 15 amino acids. V was clipped by 4 bases and J by 0 bases, with 11 bases between them. CDR1 is SGHRS and CDR2 is YFSETQ in the germline V gene.

V and J are TRBV5-1 and TRBJ1-1, with D perhaps TRBD1 (6 bases). CDR1 and CDR2 from the germline V gene are SGHRS and YFSETQ. CDR3 length: 13 residues. V gave up 0 bases and J gave up 8 bases, with 11 bases separating them. CDR3 sequence (DNA): TGCGCCAGCAGCTTGGTGGGGACACCCGAAGCTTTCTTT. It yields the protein CASSLVGTPEAFF.

The chain links TRBV19 to TRBJ2-4, with D possibly matching TRBD2 (5 bases). Per germline, CDR1 LNHDA and CDR2 SQIVND (reference sequence). V lost 4 bases and J lost 0, with 7 bases in between. The CDR3 contains 14 residues. The chain's CDR3 is CASSSGLAKNIQYF. CDR3 coding DNA: TGTGCCAGTAGTAGCGGGTTAGCCAAAAACATTCAGTACTTC.

This clone has just a few counts. The sample carries other DNA sequences with the same CDR3. The V gene is TRBV5-4, the J gene TRBJ2-7, with TRBD2 matching 8 bases. CDR3 length: 15 amino acids. With 4 bases clipped from V and 2 bases from J, the junction kept 8 bases outside the gene matches. Germline CDR1 is SGHNT and CDR2 is YYREEE (reference sequence). The CDR3 DNA sequence: TGTGCCAGCAGCGTCGGAACTAGCGGTACCTACGAGCAGTACTTC. As protein: CASSVGTSGTYEQYF.

This CDR3 reads CASSIKTGANVLTF. CDR3 in DNA: TGTGCCAGCAGCATAAAAACTGGGGCCAACGTCCTGACTTTC. The chain is built from TRBV11-1 and TRBJ2-6; unclear D gene. The germline V gene has CDR1 SGHAT and CDR2 FQDESV (reference sequence). Trimming left V 5 bases short and J 2 bases short, with 7 bases between. The CDR3 spans 14 residues.

The gene calls are TRBV28 and TRBJ2-2, with TRBD1 as a possible D gene (5 bases). V shed 3 bases and J shed 2 bases, with 19 bases lying between them. This CDR3 is 18 amino acids long. Germline lookup yields CDR1 MDHEN and CDR2 SYDVKM. Written as DNA, the CDR3 is TGTGCCAGCAGTTTCCCTCAGGGATTTCTACTAAACACCGGGGAGCTGTTTTTT. Its protein is CASSFPQGFLLNTGELFF.

This clone is a singleton in its sample. The chain links TRBV27 to TRBJ1-2, with 8 bases fitting TRBD1. This CDR3 region has 16 residues. CDR1 and CDR2 from the germline V gene are MNHEY and SMNVEV (reference sequence). Trimming at V came to 1 base and at J to 6 bases, leaving 10 bases not matched to a gene. The CDR3 nucleotides read TGTGCCAGCAGTTTATTTTTGGCAGGGGGCGTTCATGGCTACACCTTC. Protein product: CASSLFLAGGVHGYTF.

The V call is TRBV29-1, the J call TRBJ1-1; TRBD1 is a possible D gene (5 bases). Germline lookup yields CDR1 SQVTM and CDR2 ANQGSEA. Trimming removed 7 bases at V and 3 bases at J, with 15 bases between. The CDR3 loop spans 13 amino acids. CDR3 in DNA: TGCAGCGCCAGCGGGCTAGGGGACACTGAAGCTTTCTTT. It is translated as CSASGLGDTEAFF. Based on the CDR3 plus reference TRBV29-1 and TRBJ1-1, the full variable domain is SAVISQKPSRDICQRGTSLTIQCQVDSQVTMMFWYRQQPGQSLTLIATANQGSEATYESGFVIDKFPISRPNLTFSTLTVSNMSPEDSSIYLCSASGLGDTEAFFGQGTRLTVV.

The genes are TRBV7-6 and TRBJ2-1; a possible D gene is TRBD2 (5 bases). Between the trimmed V and J ends, which lost 3 bases and 4 bases, there was a span of 19 bases. Germline V gene sequence: CDR1 SGHVS, CDR2 FNYEAQ. The CDR3 consists of 17 residues. The CDR3 here is CASSFKDGRGLYNEQFF. DNA of the CDR3: TGTGCCAGCAGCTTTAAGGACGGACGGGGTCTATACAATGAGCAGTTCTTC. Based on the CDR3 plus reference TRBV7-6 and TRBJ2-1, the full variable domain is GAGVSQSPRYKVTKRGQDVALRCDPISGHVSLYWYRQALGQGPEFLTYFNYEAQQDKSGLPNDRFSAERPEGSISTLTIQRTEQRDSAMYRCASSFKDGRGLYNEQFFGPGTRLTVL.

This rearrangement joins TRBV15 to TRBJ1-2; 9 bases match TRBD1. V shed 5 bases and J 2 bases; nucleotides not matched to a gene: 0. The V gene's germline CDR1 is LNHNV and CDR2 YYDKDF (reference sequence). The CDR3 is 13 residues long. Written as DNA, the CDR3 is TGTGCCACCAGCGGACAGGGGAACTATGGCTACACCTTC. It codes for CATSGQGNYGYTF.

The genes are TRBV28 and TRBJ1-2; tentative D call: TRBD1 (5 bases). CDR3 length: 16 residues. Between the trimmed V and J ends, which lost 6 bases and 2 bases, there was a span of 19 bases. Germline CDR1 is MDHEN and CDR2 is SYDVKM. In nucleotides, the CDR3 is TGTGCCAGCAGCCGGGGGGGGACCCTGACAAACTATGGCTACACCTTC. Encoded protein: CASSRGGTLTNYGYTF.

Points on this clone: Distinct nucleotide sequences in the sample also encode this CDR3. The J gene is TRBJ2-5, the V gene TRBV9; D might be TRBD1 (6 bases). Germline V gene sequence: CDR1 SGDLS, CDR2 YYNGEE. The CDR3 loop spans 11 amino acids. V was shortened by 4 bases and J by 5 bases, with 6 bases between the two germline ends. The CDR3 protein is CASSRGETQYF. The DNA for the CDR3 is TGTGCCAGCAGCAGGGGGGAGACCCAGTACTTC.

V and J are TRBV18 and TRBJ1-2; TRBD1 matches at 8 bases. Per germline, CDR1 KGHSH and CDR2 LQKENI. The CDR3 totals 12 residues. J lost 5 bases, V lost 6 bases, and 2 bases had no gene match. The CDR3 DNA reads as TGTGCCAGCTCCCAGGGGGCTTATGGCTACACCTTC. It codes for CASSQGAYGYTF.

V and J are TRBV7-9 and TRBJ2-1; TRBD1 matches at 11 bases. After removal of 5 bases from V and 6 bases from J, the junction contained 3 bases not matched to a gene. The CDR3 contains 14 residues. CDR1 SEHNR and CDR2 FQNEAQ come from the germline V gene (reference sequence). CDR3 DNA sequence: TGTGCCAGCAGCCTGGGACAGGGGGGCAATGAGCAGTTCTTC. Translation gives CASSLGQGGNEQFF.

V and J are TRBV6-5 and TRBJ2-5, with 7 bases matching TRBD1. The CDR3 is made up of 14 amino acids. Losses at the gene ends were 1 base for V and 5 bases for J; bases not matched to a gene: 4. The V gene's germline CDR1 is MNHEY and CDR2 SVGAGI. CDR3 coding DNA: TGTGCCAGCAGTTACTTACAGGGGCGGGAGACCCAGTACTTC. Its translation is CASSYLQGRETQYF.

The chain couples TRBV19 to TRBJ1-5; possible D gene TRBD1, 5 bases. The germline V gene has CDR1 LNHDA and CDR2 SQIVND (reference sequence). This CDR3 contains 16 residues. Between the trimmed V and J ends, which lost 4 bases and 2 bases, there was a span of 15 bases. CDR3 in DNA: TGTGCCAGTAGTACAAGGACGGCGGGGGGCAATCAGCCCCAGCATTTT. This translates into CASSTRTAGGNQPQHF.

The chain recombines TRBV6-2 or TRBV6-3 with TRBJ1-2; a weak D match, TRBD1 (5 bases). This CDR3 has 11 amino acids. Germline CDR1 reads MNHEY; CDR2 reads SVGEGT. V was pared by 2 bases and J by 12 bases, with 10 bases between. The CDR3 region is CASSYGGDHTF. In nucleotides, the CDR3 is TGTGCCAGCAGTTACGGGGGGGACCACACCTTC.

The chain couples TRBV28 to TRBJ1-2; D gene unclear. Germline V gives CDR1 MDHEN, CDR2 SYDVKM. There are 13 residues in the CDR3. V was cut by 5 bases and J by 8 bases, with 15 bases left in between. CDR3 residues: CASSPPGYGGYTF. The CDR3 nucleotides read TGTGCCAGCAGTCCCCCGGGGTATGGGGGCTACACCTTC.

The sample holds a few counts of this clone. The chain is built from TRBV5-6 and TRBJ1-5; 8 bases align to TRBD1. This CDR3 region has 16 residues. Looked up from germline, CDR1 is SGHDT and CDR2 is YYEEEE. Unmatched junction bases numbered 12, after V lost 1 base and J lost 9 bases. CDR3 sequence: CASSLSPQGVTGPQHF. The CDR3 nucleotides are TGTGCCAGCAGCTTGTCCCCACAGGGGGTGACAGGGCCCCAGCATTTT.

The chain couples TRBV7-6 to TRBJ2-1; D is unresolved. This CDR3 is built from 14 residues. The germline gives CDR1 SGHVS, CDR2 FNYEAQ. V lost 3 bases to trimming and J lost 4 bases, with 10 bases between them. The CDR3 protein is CASSFISSYNEQFF. In DNA, the CDR3 is TGTGCCAGCAGCTTCATTAGTAGTTACAATGAGCAGTTCTTC.